This TCR beta chain is from a study of metastatic and nonmetastatic thyroid tumors. Study-wide context: Peripheral blood and tumor or nodule samples from malignant and benign thyroid patients were compared.

Germline assignment: CDR1 SGHTA and CDR2 FQGNSA. The V and J ends lost 4 bases and 2 bases, in that order; junction bases with no gene match: 4. This CDR3 has 15 amino acids. General observations from the study: Across blood and tumor, TCR beta diversity in malignant thyroid tumors was reportedly significantly higher than in benign nodules.

No treatment had been given to any patient before thyroid surgery. In the study's own analysis: It was from CDR3 differences across clinicopathological groups that a distant-metastasis classifier for papillary thyroid cancer was built. MiXCR re-clonotyped the PCR reads for TCRdb. TCRdb, not the original authors, processed these V and J calls. The data contain over 10,000 clones, under 30% of them singletons. By sample fraction, this clone is medium-sized. Its matching antigen is unknown. The sample taken for sequencing was blood. This receptor was obtained from a male donor with papillary thyroid cancer or a benign thyroid nodule (not recorded which). Some clones in this sample may be carry-over from other donors' samples. The chain has TRBV7-2 and TRBJ2-1; TRBD1 aligns across 8 bases. The CDR3 DNA follows: TGTGCCAGCAGCTCCAGACAGGGGACCTACAATGAGCAGTTCTTC. Its protein product is CASSSRQGTYNEQFF.